Listed here are 27 T cell receptor beta chains from one sample, sequenced in a study of T cells in localized non-small cell lung cancer. Method: immunoSEQ multiplex PCR; TCRdb's copy keeps in-frame clones and lacks some. Here the sample spans 15,000 to 20,000 clones, over 70% being singletons. Here the sequenced sample was peripheral blood, taken before any cancer treatment. All receptors come from a male donor aged 60 or older with stage I lung adenocarcinoma.

The chain couples TRBV5-6 to TRBJ1-2, with a possible D match to TRBD1 (6 bases). The CDR3 is made up of 14 amino acids. Trimming stripped 3 bases from V and 4 bases from J, with 13 bases between. Looked up from germline, CDR1 is SGHDT and CDR2 is YYEEEE. CDR3 amino acids: CASSSRQAVYGYTF. As DNA, the CDR3 is TGTGCCAGCAGCTCCCGACAGGCGGTCTATGGCTACACCTTC.

The rearrangement links TRBV18 to TRBJ2-1; 12 positions agree with TRBD2. The CDR3 sequence is 15 residues long. Germline CDR1 and CDR2: KGHSH and LQKENI. V lost 1 base, J lost 10 bases, and 5 bases stayed unmatched. The CDR3 DNA follows: TGTGCCAGCTCACCACTGTCACTAGCGGGAGGAGAGCAGTTCTTC. Translated, it gives CASSPLSLAGGEQFF.

The chain recombines TRBV18 with TRBJ2-1; the D gene is possibly TRBD2 (6 bases). Germline V lookup: CDR1 KGHSH, CDR2 LQKENI. The CDR3 has 14 residues. Between the trimmed V and J ends, which lost 2 bases and 3 bases, there was a span of 8 bases. The CDR3: CASSPGTVYNEQFF. CDR3 in DNA: TGTGCCAGCTCACCAGGGACTGTCTACAATGAGCAGTTCTTC.

This chain connects TRBV6-5 to TRBJ2-7; D is unclear. CDR1 and CDR2 (germline): MNHEY, SVGAGI. The CDR3 has 12 residues. Trimming took off 4 bases at V and 3 bases at J, with 7 bases between the two ends. CDR3 nucleotide sequence: TGTGCCAGCAGTTCGGGCCTCTACGAGCAGTACTTC. It encodes CASSSGLYEQYF.

V and J are TRBV29-1 and TRBJ2-7; 10 bases match TRBD1. Germline V gives CDR1 SQVTM, CDR2 ANQGSEA. With 5 bases clipped from V and 5 bases from J, the junction kept 9 bases outside the gene matches. This CDR3 region has 14 residues. The CDR3 protein is CSVRSGTGANEQYF. CDR3 sequence (DNA): TGCAGCGTTCGCTCCGGGACAGGGGCAAACGAGCAGTACTTC.

J is TRBJ1-4 and V is TRBV5-4; 11 bases fit TRBD1. In germline, CDR1 is SGHNT, CDR2 YYREEE (reference sequence). This CDR3 contains 17 residues. The J segment lost 0 bases and the V segment lost 3 bases, leaving 4 bases of the junction unmatched. The CDR3 coding sequence is TGTGCCAGCAGCTGGGGACAGGGGGTGGCAACTAATGAAAAACTGTTTTTT. Its protein product is CASSWGQGVATNEKLFF.

The rearrangement uses TRBV30 and TRBJ1-5; 7 bases are shared with TRBD1. CDR1 and CDR2 (germline): GTSNPN, SVGIG (reference sequence). After removal of 0 bases from V and 1 base from J, the junction contained 6 bases not matched to a gene. The CDR3 totals 16 residues. The DNA for the CDR3 is TGTGCCTGGAGTGTGTGGGACAGACGGAGCAATCAGCCCCAGCATTTT. The encoded protein is CAWSVWDRRSNQPQHF.

Relative to its sample, this clone is large. The chain combines TRBV7-9 with TRBJ2-2, with D possibly matching TRBD2 (5 bases). Germline CDR1 SEHNR, CDR2 FQNEAQ (reference sequence). This CDR3 contains 17 residues. V shed 5 bases and J shed 0 bases, with 16 bases lying between them. CDR3 DNA: TGTGCCAGCAGCCCTCTAGGTAGCGCCTCGAACACCGGGGAGCTGTTTTTT. As protein: CASSPLGSASNTGELFF.

The rearrangement joins TRBV5-1 to TRBJ2-3; 8 positions match TRBD1. The CDR3 loop spans 15 amino acids. The germline CDR1 and CDR2 sequences are SGHRS and YFSETQ. The J segment lost 0 bases and the V segment lost 0 bases, leaving 0 bases of the junction unmatched. The CDR3 sequence is CASSLGDRSTDTQYF. The CDR3 DNA reads as TGCGCCAGCAGCTTGGGGGACAGGAGCACAGATACGCAGTATTTT.

Only a few counts were recorded for this clone. V is TRBV5-1 and J is TRBJ1-5; perhaps TRBD1 as D (5 bases). CDR1 SGHRS and CDR2 YFSETQ come from the germline V gene. This CDR3 region has 15 residues. The ends were cut back, 0 bases at V and 4 bases at J, with 11 bases in the middle. Here the CDR3 DNA reads TGCGCCAGCAGCTTGGGGACATCCCTAAATCAGCCCCAGCATTTT. Translation: CASSLGTSLNQPQHF.

The chain links TRBV2 to TRBJ2-7; 11 nucleotides agree with TRBD1. CDR3 length equals 12 residues. With 11 bases clipped from V and 2 bases from J, the junction kept 2 bases outside the gene matches. Germline V gene sequence: CDR1 SNHLY, CDR2 FYNNEI. CDR3 sequence reads: CAGQGATYEQYF. CDR3 nucleotides: TGTGCCGGACAGGGGGCGACCTACGAGCAGTACTTC. Together with reference TRBV2 and TRBJ2-7, the CDR3 gives the full variable domain: EPEVTQTPSHQVTQMGQEVILRCVPISNHLYFYWYRQILGQKVEFLVSFYNNEISEKSEIFDDQFSVERPDGSNFTLKIRSTKLEDSAMYFCAGQGATYEQYFGPGTRLTVT.

The J gene is TRBJ1-4, the V gene TRBV7-9, with D tentatively TRBD1 (6 bases). V lost 5 bases and J 8 bases, leaving 15 bases between the germline ends. The length of the CDR3 is 14 residues. Per germline, CDR1 SEHNR and CDR2 FQNEAQ (reference sequence). The CDR3 here is CASSLGQGREKLFF. The CDR3 DNA sequence: TGTGCCAGCAGCCTGGGGCAGGGGAGGGAAAAACTGTTTTTT.

The chain joins TRBV28 to TRBJ1-2; D might be TRBD1 (6 bases). The CDR3 sequence is 13 residues long. Germline CDR1 and CDR2: MDHEN and SYDVKM. V shed 3 bases and J shed 4 bases, with 9 bases lying between them. For the CDR3, the DNA is TGTGCCAGCAGTTTGGGGGCTGGCTATGGCTACACCTTC. This translates into CASSLGAGYGYTF.

The V call is TRBV7-9, the J call TRBJ1-2; D remains ambiguous. Germline CDR1 is SEHNR and CDR2 is FQNEAQ (reference sequence). This CDR3 region has 11 residues. Between the trimmed V and J ends, which lost 5 bases and 13 bases, there was a span of 14 bases. As DNA, the CDR3 is TGTGCCAGCAGCCAGTCGGAGTCCTCCACCTTC. Protein product: CASSQSESSTF.

This clone was seen a few times. This chain links TRBV7-2 with TRBJ2-5; D gene ambiguous. Germline V gene lookup returns CDR1 SGHTA and CDR2 FQGNSA. The germline V and J ends were trimmed by 3 bases and 5 bases, with 10 bases remaining between them. This CDR3 spans 13 amino acids. The CDR3, as DNA: TGTGCCAGCAGCTTTTTGGTGTCGGAGACCCAGTACTTC. It codes for CASSFLVSETQYF.

This clone was found once. The gene calls are TRBV20-1 and TRBJ2-2; D is unclear. Germline loops: CDR1 DFQATT, CDR2 SNEGSKA (reference sequence). The V end was cut by 6 bases, the J end by 7 bases, with 9 bases between. This CDR3 comprises 11 residues. The CDR3 bases are TGCAGTGCCCCTAAGGGCGGGGAGCTGTTTTTT. It translates to CSAPKGGELFF.

The chain has TRBV28 and TRBJ2-1; weak D call: TRBD2 (6 bases). The CDR3 sequence is 15 residues long. Germline assignment: CDR1 MDHEN and CDR2 SYDVKM. Trimming took off 8 bases at V and 0 bases at J, with 14 bases between the two ends. CDR3 protein: CASADGGSSYNEQFF. In DNA form, the CDR3 reads TGTGCCAGCGCGGACGGAGGGAGCTCCTACAATGAGCAGTTCTTC.

The chain carries TRBV28 and TRBJ2-3; perhaps TRBD2 as D (5 bases). CDR3 length: 13 amino acids. Trimming removed 6 bases at V and 2 bases at J, with 9 bases between. Germline V gene sequence: CDR1 MDHEN, CDR2 SYDVKM. In nucleotides, the CDR3 is TGTGCCAGCAGAACGGACTCCACAGATACGCAGTATTTT. Translated, it gives CASRTDSTDTQYF.

To note about this clone: A junction boundary mismatches the germline segment, possibly from a read error. CDR3 sequence (DNA): TGCGCCAGCAGCTCGGACAGGGTCTCCTCCGAGCAGTACTTC. It translates to CASSSDRVSSEQYF. The V gene is TRBV5-1, the J gene TRBJ2-7, with 8 bases fitting TRBD1. Germline-derived CDR1 and CDR2 are SGHRS and YFSETQ. CDR3 length equals 14 residues.

The V gene is TRBV4-2, the J gene TRBJ1-1; D is possibly TRBD1 (5 bases). From germline, CDR1 is LGHNA and CDR2 YNFKEQ. The V end was cut by 1 base, the J end by 1 base, with 10 bases between. The CDR3 covers 15 residues. CDR3 protein: CASSQGTQGNTEAFF. CDR3 DNA: TGTGCCAGCAGCCAAGGCACGCAGGGGAACACTGAAGCTTTCTTT.

This clone was detected once. V and J are TRBV18 and TRBJ2-1; maybe TRBD2 (5 bases). The CDR3 runs 16 residues. Germline V gives CDR1 KGHSH, CDR2 LQKENI. V was trimmed by 3 bases and J by 0 bases, leaving 12 bases between them. CDR3 residues: CASSPGALSSYNEQFF. The CDR3 nucleotides read TGTGCCAGCTCACCGGGAGCGCTGAGCTCCTACAATGAGCAGTTCTTC. Using reference TRBV18 and TRBJ2-1 for the parts outside the CDR3, the full variable domain is NAGVMQNPRHLVRRRGQEARLRCSPMKGHSHVYWYRQLPEEGLKFMVYLQKENIIDESGMPKERFSAEFPKEGPSILRIQQVVRGDSAAYFCASSPGALSSYNEQFFGPGTRLTVL.

This clone was recorded once. This sequence joins TRBV6-1 and TRBJ2-1; 9 bases are shared with TRBD2. The CDR3 consists of 16 residues. Germline CDR1 MNHNS, CDR2 SASEGT. Unmatched junction bases numbered 7, after V lost 1 base and J lost 6 bases. CDR3 in amino acids: CASSEEVAGALNEQFF. In DNA, the CDR3 is TGTGCCAGCAGTGAAGAGGTAGCGGGAGCCCTCAATGAGCAGTTCTTC.

J is TRBJ1-5 and V is TRBV19; no clear D. The germline V gene has CDR1 LNHDA and CDR2 SQIVND (reference sequence). Trimming took off 3 bases at V and 0 bases at J, with 12 bases between the two ends. This CDR3 contains 16 residues. The CDR3 DNA sequence: TGTGCCAGTAGTATTGCGCCGTGGGGTAGCAATCAGCCCCAGCATTTT. Translating it yields CASSIAPWGSNQPQHF. Variable domain in full (rest from reference TRBV19 and TRBJ1-5): DGGITQSPKYLFRKEGQNVTLSCEQNLNHDAMYWYRQDPGQGLRLIYYSQIVNDFQKGDIAEGYSVSREKKESFPLTVTSAQKNPTAFYLCASSIAPWGSNQPQHFGDGTRLSIL.

The CDR3 bases are TGTGCCAGCAGCGCTCCCGGGAGCTCTGGAAACACCATATATTTT. Protein: CASSAPGSSGNTIYF. This chain uses TRBV11-2 with TRBJ1-3; D call uncertain. Germline CDR1 is SGHAT and CDR2 is FQNNGV. V lost 5 bases and J lost 0, with 11 bases in between. The CDR3 runs to 15 residues.

This clone was counted only a few times. The chain couples TRBV5-6 to TRBJ1-2; 9 nucleotides align to TRBD1. Trimming took 3 bases from V and 2 from J; bases not matched to a gene: 2. CDR3 length: 14 residues. The germline V gene has CDR1 SGHDT and CDR2 YYEEEE. The CDR3 is CASSSDRGNYGYTF. CDR3 DNA: TGTGCCAGCAGCTCCGACAGGGGGAACTATGGCTACACCTTC.

The chain combines TRBV5-6 with TRBJ1-1; D unresolved. The V and J ends lost 2 bases and 2 bases respectively, with 7 bases between them. The CDR3 has 13 residues. Germline loops: CDR1 SGHDT, CDR2 YYEEEE. CDR3 in DNA: TGTGCCAGCAGCTTAGGAACCAACACTGAAGCTTTCTTT. Protein product: CASSLGTNTEAFF.

The J gene is TRBJ2-7, the V gene TRBV30; D may be TRBD1 (6 bases). The CDR3 runs to 13 residues. Trimming left V 6 bases short and J 2 bases short, with 14 bases between. Looked up from germline, CDR1 is GTSNPN and CDR2 is SVGIG (reference sequence). In nucleotides, the CDR3 is TGTGCCTGTGGCAGGGGCCGACCCTACGAGCAGTACTTC. This translates into CACGRGRPYEQYF.